In its sample, the clone carrying this TCR beta chain was seen a few times. The CDR3 consists of 11 residues. Original handling: Estimation of nucleated cell counts was performed using reference gene primer amplification. Assay: immunoSEQ multiplex PCR; the TCRdb copy retains only in-frame clones and omits some. V and J calls and clone size are as listed in that table; D and trimming were resolved from the DNA. The sample records approximately 210,000 clones, 85% to 90% being singletons. The record originates from a study of blood T cell repertoires in COVID-19. About the study: There were acute and convalescent COVID-19 samples, and they came from the United States, Italy and Spain. The cDNA or gDNA used as material had been derived from T cells, B-cell-depleted T cells, or PBMCs.

The V and J genes are TRBV21-1 and TRBJ1-6. TRBV21-1 is given as a pseudogene. Sequencing was performed on peripheral blood. The sequence was collected from an older woman with acute or convalescent COVID-19. The DNA for the CDR3 is TGTGCCAGCAGCAACTATTCACCCCTCCACTTT. Translating it yields CASSNYSPLHF.